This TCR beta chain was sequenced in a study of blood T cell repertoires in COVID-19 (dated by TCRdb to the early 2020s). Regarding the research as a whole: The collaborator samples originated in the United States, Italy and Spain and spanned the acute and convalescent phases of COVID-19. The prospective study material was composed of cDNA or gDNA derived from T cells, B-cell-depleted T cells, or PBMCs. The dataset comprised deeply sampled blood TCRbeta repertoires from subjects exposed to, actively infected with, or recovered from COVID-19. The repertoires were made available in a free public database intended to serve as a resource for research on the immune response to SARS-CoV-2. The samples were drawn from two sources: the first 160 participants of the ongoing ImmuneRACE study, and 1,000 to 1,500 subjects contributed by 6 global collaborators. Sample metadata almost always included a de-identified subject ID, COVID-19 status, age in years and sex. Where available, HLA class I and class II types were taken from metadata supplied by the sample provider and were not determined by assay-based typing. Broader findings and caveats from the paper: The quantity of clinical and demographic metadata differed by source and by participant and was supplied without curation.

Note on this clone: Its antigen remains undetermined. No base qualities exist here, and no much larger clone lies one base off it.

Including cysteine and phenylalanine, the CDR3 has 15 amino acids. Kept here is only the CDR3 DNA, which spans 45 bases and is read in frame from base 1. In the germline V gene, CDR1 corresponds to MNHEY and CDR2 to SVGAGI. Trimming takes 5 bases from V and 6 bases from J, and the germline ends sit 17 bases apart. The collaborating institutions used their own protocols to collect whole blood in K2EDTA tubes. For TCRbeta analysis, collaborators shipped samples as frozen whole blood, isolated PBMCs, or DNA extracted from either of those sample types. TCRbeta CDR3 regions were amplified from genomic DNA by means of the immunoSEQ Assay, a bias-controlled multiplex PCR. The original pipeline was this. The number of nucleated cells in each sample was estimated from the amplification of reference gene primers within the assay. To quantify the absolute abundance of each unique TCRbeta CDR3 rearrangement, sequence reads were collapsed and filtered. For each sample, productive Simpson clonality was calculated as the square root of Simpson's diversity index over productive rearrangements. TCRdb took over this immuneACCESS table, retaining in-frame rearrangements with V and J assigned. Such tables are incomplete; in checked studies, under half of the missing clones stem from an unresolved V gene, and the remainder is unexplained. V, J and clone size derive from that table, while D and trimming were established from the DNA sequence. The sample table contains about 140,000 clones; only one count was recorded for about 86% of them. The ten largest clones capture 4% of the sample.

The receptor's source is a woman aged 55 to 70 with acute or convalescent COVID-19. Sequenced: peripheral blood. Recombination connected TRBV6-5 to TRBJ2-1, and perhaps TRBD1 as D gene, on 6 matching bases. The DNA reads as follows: TGTGCCAGCAGTCAGACAGGCTTCTCTCGCAATGAGCAGTTCTTC. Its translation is CASSQTGFSRNEQFF.